This T cell receptor (beta chain) was recovered during a study of cytomegalovirus exposure and HLA in healthy donors. Findings and caveats of the study: According to an earlier analysis, most TCR beta V segments yielded productive rearrangements about 90% or about 30% of the time. It was reported in a later analysis that an Asian-associated ancestry cluster showed fewer N-insertions than the 666-donor mean.

A note on this clone: Its antigen is as yet unknown.

Regarding donors, all were healthy bone marrow donors. Germline-derived CDR1 and CDR2 are SEHNR and FQNEAQ (reference sequence). CDR3 size: 15 residues. V lost 1 base and J 0 bases, leaving 9 bases between the germline ends. The study ran its PCR with 60 Vbeta and 13 Jbeta primers. Generated by immunoSEQ multiplex PCR, the TCRdb table keeps only in-frame clones and is missing some. Of 150,000 to 200,000 clones listed, over 70% are singletons. V is TRBV7-9 and J is TRBJ1-1; possibly TRBD1 for D (6 bases). The specimen was PBMCs. The TCR sequence derives from a woman in her 40s in good health and CMV-seronegative. CDR3 nucleotide sequence: TGTGCCAGCAGCTTAGGCGGACAGTTGAACACTGAAGCTTTCTTT. Amino acid sequence: CASSLGGQLNTEAFF.